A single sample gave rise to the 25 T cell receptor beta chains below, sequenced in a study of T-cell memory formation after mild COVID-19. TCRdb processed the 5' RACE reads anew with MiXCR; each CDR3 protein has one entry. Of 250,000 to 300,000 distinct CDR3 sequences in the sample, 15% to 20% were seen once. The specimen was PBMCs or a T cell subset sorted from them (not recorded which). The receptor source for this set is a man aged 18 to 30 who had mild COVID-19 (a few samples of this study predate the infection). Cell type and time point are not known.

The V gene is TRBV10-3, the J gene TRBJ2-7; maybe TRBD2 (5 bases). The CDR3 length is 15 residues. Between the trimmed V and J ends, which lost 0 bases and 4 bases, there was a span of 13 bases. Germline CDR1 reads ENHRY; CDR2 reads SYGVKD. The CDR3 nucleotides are TGTGCCATCAGTGAGTCCGGATTCTCGGGATACGAGCAGTACTTC. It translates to CAISESGFSGYEQYF.

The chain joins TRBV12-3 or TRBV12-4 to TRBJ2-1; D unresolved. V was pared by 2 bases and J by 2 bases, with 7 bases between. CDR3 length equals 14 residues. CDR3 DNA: TGTGCCAGCAGTTTATCCGACCCCTACAATGAGCAGTTCTTC. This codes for CASSLSDPYNEQFF.

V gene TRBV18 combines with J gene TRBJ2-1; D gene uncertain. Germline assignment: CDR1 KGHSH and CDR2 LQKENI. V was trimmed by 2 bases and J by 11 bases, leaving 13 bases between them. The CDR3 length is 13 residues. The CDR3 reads CASSPDLQFQQFF. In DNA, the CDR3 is TGTGCCAGCTCACCAGACTTACAATTCCAGCAGTTCTTC.

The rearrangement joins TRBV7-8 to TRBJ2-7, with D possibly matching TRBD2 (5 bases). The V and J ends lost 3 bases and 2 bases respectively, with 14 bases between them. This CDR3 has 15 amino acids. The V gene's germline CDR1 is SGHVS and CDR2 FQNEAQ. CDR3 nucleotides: TGTGCCAGCAGCTTTCGGCATGAGGGTACCTACGAGCAGTACTTC. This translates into CASSFRHEGTYEQYF.

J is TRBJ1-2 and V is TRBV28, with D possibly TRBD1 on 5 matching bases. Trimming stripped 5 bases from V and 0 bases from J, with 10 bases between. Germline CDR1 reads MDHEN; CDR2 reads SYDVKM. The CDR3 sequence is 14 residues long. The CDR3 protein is CASSTGATNYGYTF. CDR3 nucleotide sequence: TGTGCCAGCAGTACCGGGGCGACTAACTATGGCTACACCTTC.

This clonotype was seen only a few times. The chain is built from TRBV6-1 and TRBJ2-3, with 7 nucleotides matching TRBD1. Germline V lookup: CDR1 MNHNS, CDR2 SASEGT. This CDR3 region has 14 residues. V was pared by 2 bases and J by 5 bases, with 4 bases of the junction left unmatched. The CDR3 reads CASSERGPVDTQYF. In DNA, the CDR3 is TGTGCCAGCAGTGAAAGGGGGCCCGTAGATACGCAGTATTTT.

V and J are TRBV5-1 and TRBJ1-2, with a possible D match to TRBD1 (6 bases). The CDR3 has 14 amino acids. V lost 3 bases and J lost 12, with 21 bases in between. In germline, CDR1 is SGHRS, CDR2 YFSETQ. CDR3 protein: CASSSGSGANDHTF. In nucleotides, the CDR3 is TGCGCCAGCAGCTCTGGATCAGGGGCGAATGACCACACCTTC.

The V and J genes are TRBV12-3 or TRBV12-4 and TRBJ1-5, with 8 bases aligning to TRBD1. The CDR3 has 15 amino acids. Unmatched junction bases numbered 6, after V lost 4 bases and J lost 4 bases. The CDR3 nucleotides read TGTGCCAGCAGTTCCGGGACAGGCCGTAATCAGCCCCAGCATTTT. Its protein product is CASSSGTGRNQPQHF.

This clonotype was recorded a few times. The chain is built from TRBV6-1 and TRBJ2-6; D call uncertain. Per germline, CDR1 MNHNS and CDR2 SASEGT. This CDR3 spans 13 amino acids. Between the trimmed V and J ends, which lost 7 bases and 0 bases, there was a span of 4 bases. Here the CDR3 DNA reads TGTGCCAGCATGGTCTCTGGGGCCAACGTCCTGACTTTC. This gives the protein CASMVSGANVLTF.

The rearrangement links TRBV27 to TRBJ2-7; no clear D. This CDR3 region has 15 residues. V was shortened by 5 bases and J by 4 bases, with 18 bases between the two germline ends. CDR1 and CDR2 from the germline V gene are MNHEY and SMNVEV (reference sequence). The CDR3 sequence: CASSPQSKAGYEQYF. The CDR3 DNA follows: TGTGCCAGCAGTCCCCAAAGTAAGGCCGGTTACGAGCAGTACTTC.

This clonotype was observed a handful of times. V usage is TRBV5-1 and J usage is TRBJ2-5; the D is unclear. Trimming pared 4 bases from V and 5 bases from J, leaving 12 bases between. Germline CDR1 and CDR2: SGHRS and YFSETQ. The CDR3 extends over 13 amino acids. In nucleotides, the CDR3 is TGCGCCAGCAGCGGAACTGGCATGGAGACCCAGTACTTC. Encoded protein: CASSGTGMETQYF.

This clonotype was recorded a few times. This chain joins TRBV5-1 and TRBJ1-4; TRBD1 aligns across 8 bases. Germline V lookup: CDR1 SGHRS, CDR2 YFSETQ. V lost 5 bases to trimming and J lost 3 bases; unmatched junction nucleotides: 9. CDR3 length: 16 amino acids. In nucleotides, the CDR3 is TGCGCCAGCAGGGACCAGGGGGCGGTTGCTAATGAAAAACTGTTTTTT. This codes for CASRDQGAVANEKLFF.

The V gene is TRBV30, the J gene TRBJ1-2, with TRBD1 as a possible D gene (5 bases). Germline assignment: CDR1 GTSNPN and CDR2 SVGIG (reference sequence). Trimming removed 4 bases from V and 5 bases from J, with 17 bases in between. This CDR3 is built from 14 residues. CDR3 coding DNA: TGTGCCTGGACGGGTGGCCGGTGGGGGTATGGCTACACCTTC. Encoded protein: CAWTGGRWGYGYTF. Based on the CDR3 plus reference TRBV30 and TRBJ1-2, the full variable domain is SQTIHQWPATLVQPVGSPLSLECTVEGTSNPNLYWYRQAAGRGLQLLFYSVGIGQISSEVPQNLSASRPQDRQFILSSKKLLLSDSGFYLCAWTGGRWGYGYTFGSGTRLTVV.

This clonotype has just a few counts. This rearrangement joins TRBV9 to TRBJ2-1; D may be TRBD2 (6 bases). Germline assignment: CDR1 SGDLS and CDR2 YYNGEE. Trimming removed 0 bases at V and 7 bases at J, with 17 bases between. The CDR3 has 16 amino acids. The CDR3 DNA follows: TGTGCCAGCAGCGTAGAGGTCGCGGGGCGGTGGAATGAGCAGTTCTTC. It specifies CASSVEVAGRWNEQFF.

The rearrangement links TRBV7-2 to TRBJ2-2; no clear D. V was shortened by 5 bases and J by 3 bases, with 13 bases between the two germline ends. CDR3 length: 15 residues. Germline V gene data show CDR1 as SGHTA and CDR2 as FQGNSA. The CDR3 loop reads CASSLWAVDTGELFF. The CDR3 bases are TGTGCCAGCAGCCTATGGGCGGTAGACACCGGGGAGCTGTTTTTT.

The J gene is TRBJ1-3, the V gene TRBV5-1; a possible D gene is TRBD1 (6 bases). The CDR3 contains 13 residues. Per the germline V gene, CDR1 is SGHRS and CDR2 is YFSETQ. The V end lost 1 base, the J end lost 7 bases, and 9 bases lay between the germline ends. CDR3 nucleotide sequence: TGCGCCAGCAGCTTGACAGGGTCGAACACCATATATTTT. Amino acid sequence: CASSLTGSNTIYF. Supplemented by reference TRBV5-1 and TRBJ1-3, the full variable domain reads KAGVTQTPRYLIKTRGQQVTLSCSPISGHRSVSWYQQTPGQGLQFLFEYFSETQRNKGNFPGRFSGRQFSNSRSEMNVSTLELGDSALYLCASSLTGSNTIYFGEGSWLTVV.

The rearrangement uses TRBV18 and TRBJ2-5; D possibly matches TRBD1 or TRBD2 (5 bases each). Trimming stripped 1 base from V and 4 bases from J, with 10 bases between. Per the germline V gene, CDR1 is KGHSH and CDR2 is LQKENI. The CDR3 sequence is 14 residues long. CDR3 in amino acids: CASSPRGTPETQYF. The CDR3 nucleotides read TGTGCCAGCTCACCACGGGGGACCCCAGAGACCCAGTACTTC.

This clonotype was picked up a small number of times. CDR3: CASSQYTSGGTDTQYF. CDR3 in DNA: TGCGCCAGCAGCCAATATACTAGCGGGGGGACAGATACGCAGTATTTT. This chain links TRBV4-3 with TRBJ2-3, with 12 bases aligning to TRBD2. In germline, CDR1 is LGHNA, CDR2 YSLEER. This CDR3 comprises 16 residues. Unmatched junction bases numbered 3, after V lost 2 bases and J lost 3 bases.

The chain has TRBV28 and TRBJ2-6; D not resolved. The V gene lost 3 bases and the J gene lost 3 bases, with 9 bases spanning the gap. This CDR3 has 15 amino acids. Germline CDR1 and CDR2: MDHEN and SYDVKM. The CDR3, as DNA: TGTGCCAGCAGTTTGGTGGCATTTGGGGCCAACGTCCTGACTTTC. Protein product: CASSLVAFGANVLTF.

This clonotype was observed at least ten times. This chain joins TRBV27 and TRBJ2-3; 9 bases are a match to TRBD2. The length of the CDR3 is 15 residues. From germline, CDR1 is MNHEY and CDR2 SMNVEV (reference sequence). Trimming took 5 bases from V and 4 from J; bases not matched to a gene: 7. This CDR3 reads CASSPNLAGPDTQYF. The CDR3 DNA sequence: TGTGCCAGCAGTCCCAATCTAGCGGGGCCAGATACGCAGTATTTT.

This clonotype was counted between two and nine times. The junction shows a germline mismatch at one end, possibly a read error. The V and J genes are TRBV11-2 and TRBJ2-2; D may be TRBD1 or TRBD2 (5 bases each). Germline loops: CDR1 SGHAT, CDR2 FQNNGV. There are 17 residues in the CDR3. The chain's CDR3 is CASSLAIHGSRTGDLFF. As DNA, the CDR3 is TGTGCCAGCAGCTTAGCCATTCACGGATCGCGCACCGGGGACCTGTTTTTT. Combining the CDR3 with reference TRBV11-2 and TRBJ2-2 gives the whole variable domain EAGVAQSPRYKIIEKRQSVAFWCNPISGHATLYWYQQILGQGPKLLIQFQNNGVVDDSQLPKDRFSAERLKGVDSTLKIQPAKLEDSAVYLCASSLAIHGSRTGDLFFGEGSRLTVL.

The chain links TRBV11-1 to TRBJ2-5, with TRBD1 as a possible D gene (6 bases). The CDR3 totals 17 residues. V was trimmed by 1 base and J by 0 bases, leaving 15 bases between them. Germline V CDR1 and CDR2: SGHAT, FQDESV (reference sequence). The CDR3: CASSLGRDTSYQETQYF. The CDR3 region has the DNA TGTGCCAGCAGCTTAGGTCGGGACACTTCGTACCAAGAGACCCAGTACTTC.

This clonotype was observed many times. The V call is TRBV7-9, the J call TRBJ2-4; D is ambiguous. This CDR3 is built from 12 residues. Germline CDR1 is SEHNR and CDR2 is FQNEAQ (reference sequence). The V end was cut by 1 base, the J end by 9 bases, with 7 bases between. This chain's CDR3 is CASSLDGLIQYF. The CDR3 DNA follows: TGTGCCAGCAGCTTAGACGGGCTCATTCAGTACTTC.

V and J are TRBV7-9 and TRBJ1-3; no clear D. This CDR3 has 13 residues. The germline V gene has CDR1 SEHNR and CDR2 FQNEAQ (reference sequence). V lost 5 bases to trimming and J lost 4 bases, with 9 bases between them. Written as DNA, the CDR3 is TGTGCCAGCAGCCCGGGGTCCGGAAACACCATATATTTT. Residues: CASSPGSGNTIYF.

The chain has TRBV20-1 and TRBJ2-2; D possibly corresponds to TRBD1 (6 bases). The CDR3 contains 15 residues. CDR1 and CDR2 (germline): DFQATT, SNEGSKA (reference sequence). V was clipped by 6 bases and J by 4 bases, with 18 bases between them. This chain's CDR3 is CSAPRPRTATGELFF. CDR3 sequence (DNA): TGCAGTGCCCCGCGCCCCCGGACAGCCACCGGGGAGCTGTTTTTT.